This entry features one TCR beta chain sequence. The sample belongs to a study of blood T cell repertoires in COVID-19. The CDR3 runs 15 residues. V was pared by 4 bases and J by 1 base, with 10 bases between. CDR1 KGHSH and CDR2 LQKENI come from the germline V gene. Sequenced by immunoSEQ multiplex PCR; TCRdb stores in-frame clones only, minus some. The data contain about 140,000 clones, approximately 80% of them singletons. Material for sequencing was peripheral blood. This rearrangement joins TRBV18 to TRBJ2-2; a weak D match, TRBD1 (6 bases). The clonotype was recovered from a woman older than 75 with active or convalescent COVID-19. Here the CDR3 DNA reads TGTGCCAGCTCACGCCGACAGGAGAACACCGGGGAGCTGTTTTTT. It codes for CASSRRQENTGELFF. Combining the CDR3 with reference TRBV18 and TRBJ2-2 gives the whole variable domain NAGVMQNPRHLVRRRGQEARLRCSPMKGHSHVYWYRQLPEEGLKFMVYLQKENIIDESGMPKERFSAEFPKEGPSILRIQQVVRGDSAAYFCASSRRQENTGELFFGEGSRLTVL.